This T cell receptor (beta chain) was captured in a study of cytomegalovirus exposure and HLA in healthy donors (dated by TCRdb to about 2017). Regarding the complete study: In an earlier analysis of 587 of the donors, 276 Gb of sequence data and 90 million to 120 million unique TCR beta sequences from 150 million to 200 million T cells were reported. Among 398 genotyped donors of the cohort, an average of around 240,000 unique TCR beta nucleotide sequences were sequenced per donor, about a sixth of them non-productive. All discovery cohort repertoires had been generated using a single sequencing platform. Approximately 310 gigabases of sequencing data and 70 million to 100 million unique TCR sequences were included in an early release covering roughly 600 HLA-typed donors. Roughly 5 DR-DQ haplotypes were handled as single units for association and clustering, since linkage in the cohort was strong. In the later analysis, no new phenotypic data were used to find candidate immune exposures; instead, reliance was placed on TCR beta sequences and their occurrence across donors. The study aimed to test whether signatures of past pathogen exposure could be identified by cataloging public T cell receptors. The genetic ancestry cluster associated with self-reported Caucasian donors included about 81% of the roughly 380 genotyped donors. Donor age, sex, ethnicity and CMV serostatus were compiled alongside the repertoire data. In a later analysis, previously published TCR beta repertoires from more than 500 donors were re-analyzed and high-resolution HLA genotyping was added so that TCR occurrence patterns could be studied. The number of typed donors differed by locus: roughly 629-630 for A, B, C, DRB1 and DQB1; 500 to 550 for DQA1; 606 for DPA1; and around 470 for DPB1. The study combined high-throughput TCR immunosequencing, statistical association of individual TCRs with disease status, and machine learning to predict cytomegalovirus infection status. In addition to the first cohort of 500 to 850 subjects, a separate validation cohort of under 150 different subjects was used. The study used immunosequencing to profile the T cell repertoires of 666 subjects and linked those repertoires to cytomegalovirus serostatus. An earlier analysis of several hundred of the donors applied high-throughput TCR beta sequencing to assess whether each TCR beta V gene segment acted as functional or pseudogenic. In a later genetic analysis, genome-wide SNP genotypes for about 55% of the roughly 670 donors were used, and that subset was treated as a discovery cohort. HLA typing included class I and class II loci at four-digit resolution. Beyond this particular receptor, the publication reports: The authors suggested that the approach could potentially be extended to other disease states and immunological phenotypes. The study listed 164 TCR beta chains as associated with cytomegalovirus. Because HLA typing was unavailable for some donors at each locus, only the typed subset was used in association tests. In a later analysis, HLA-associated TCR beta chains were found to be more clonally expanded and to have lower generation probabilities than equally common non-associated chains. Linkage disequilibrium might explain the correlated functional status among segregating V segments, but an unknown experimental factor could not be ruled out. Cytomegalovirus status was reported to be diagnosed by the classifier with high specificity and sensitivity in both the original and validation cohorts. Presence/absence analyses assumed roughly uniform sequencing depth across donors, an assumption that may not hold. Compared with the roughly 600-donor mean, donors in an Asian-associated ancestry cluster had fewer N-insertions in productive TCRs, according to a later genetic analysis. A few of the identified cytomegalovirus-associated TCR beta chains were confirmed in vitro to be specific for cytomegalovirus antigens. A later analysis associated 16,951 TCR beta sequences with specific HLA alleles at a false discovery rate of 0.05. Across donors, most TCR sequences were observed very rarely, whereas some public TCRs were present in many individuals. A cluster of highly shared sequence variants was judged likely to be a technical artifact of the sequencing pipeline. Some IMGT-functional V segments, including TRBV6-2 and TRBV6-3, could not be distinguished by the 87-base-pair reads and were therefore excluded. This cohort had only TCR beta chains sequenced, and the lack of alpha or paired-chain data limited which features could be detected. For the cohort, immune exposure information was limited to CMV serostatus. V-gene and J-gene trimming of TCR beta chains was associated with a missense DCLRE1C variant in a later genetic analysis, and the association was replicated in an independent cohort. According to a later analysis, most CMV-associated TCR beta chains appeared to be HLA-restricted, and the HLA associations seemed to be driven largely by CMV exposure. According to a later analysis, parvovirus B19, influenza, CMV and Epstein-Barr virus appeared linked to several top co-occurrence clusters. Strong co-occurrence of HLA alleles, especially DR and DQ, made assigning TCR associations to individual alleles difficult. A further reported finding was that TCR beta sequences accurately predicted the HLA-A and HLA-B alleles for most subjects in the first cohort. Because counts were too low, 15 to 20 rarely observed V segments, including chromosome 9 orphons, were left out of the earlier analysis of 500 to 750 of the donors. An earlier analysis of several hundred of the donors showed that most TCR beta V segments appeared in productive rearrangements either about 87% or about 30% of the time, which broadly matched IMGT annotations. A later analysis found that TCR association rates varied across HLA loci, with DRB1 alleles showing the most associated TCRs and HLA-C alleles the fewest.

CDR1 is given as SNHLY and CDR2 as FYNNEI, both from the germline V gene. The CDR3, from cysteine to phenylalanine, totals 14 residues. Only CDR3 DNA remains: 42 bases, in frame from the first base. V sheds 9 bases and J sheds 5 bases, leaving 20 bases between their ends. To note about this clone: What this receptor recognizes is not known. There are no base qualities to consult, and no much larger clone falls within one base.

The cohort was made up of several hundred healthy bone marrow donors. At the time of sampling, all cohort members were nominally healthy, though unrecorded immune exposures were likely present. The donor tested CMV seronegative and was one of the 352 seronegative cohort members. A peripheral blood sample was provided by each donor, and peripheral blood mononuclear cells were used for TCR beta sequencing. The Qiagen DNeasy Blood Extraction Kit was used to extract genomic DNA from the blood cell samples. The method behind the library was the immunoSEQ multiplex PCR assay. A mixture of 60 forward primers for TCR Vbeta segments and 13 reverse primers for TCR Jbeta segments was used in the multiplex PCR. A multiplex PCR assay on genomic DNA amplified the CDR3 region of rearranged TCR beta genes. The Illumina HiSeq System was used to sequence the amplified TCR beta libraries as 87-base-pair reads. The paper's data handling went like this. Across the 700 or so repertoires, a later analysis counted around 80 million unique TCR beta chains, approximately 12 million of which were shared by at least two donors. A nearest-neighbor algorithm error-corrected the raw reads and collapsed the reads into unique sequences, merging closely related sequences to remove PCR and sequencing errors. Alignment of CDR3 sequences to IMGT reference sequences was used to assign V, D and J gene segments. For a sequence to be retained, a match of at least six nucleotides was required to both a V gene segment and a J gene segment. Rearrangements were classified as productive when the CDR3 lacked stop codons and remained in frame with V and J, and all other rearrangements were classified as non-productive. CDR3 was defined according to IMGT convention as the region running from the second conserved V-encoded cysteine to the conserved J-encoded phenylalanine. In an earlier analysis of around 640 of the donors, sequences lacking an unambiguous match to a single V gene segment were excluded. An earlier analysis of 587 of the donors classified V segments as functional when productive rearrangements were above 56.7% and as segregating when the standard deviation between donors was above 5%. To diagnose cytomegalovirus status from the catalog of TCR beta chain sequences, a statistical classification framework was built. In a later analysis, V and J genes were assigned by comparing TCR nucleotide sequences against IMGT/GENE-DB human TR gene sequences. A later analysis assigned CDR3 sequences and most-parsimonious VDJ recombination scenarios with the TCRdist pipeline. In a later analysis, each TCR beta chain was defined by its CDR3 amino acid sequence together with its V-gene family, and reads lacking a unique V-gene family were excluded. In a later analysis, approximately 640 highly shared, low-generation-probability nucleotide sequences were removed to address suspected cross-contamination and a sequencing artifact. In a later analysis, a clonal expansion index for each public chain was calculated from normalized within-repertoire ranks of inferred template counts. In a later analysis, generation probabilities were computed using a VDJ recombination model fitted to out-of-frame rearrangements, and the results were checked against IGoR. Hypergeometric tests were used in a later analysis to score TCR-TCR, TCR-HLA and TCR-CMV co-occurrence, with a repertoire-size bias correction applied to the TCR pairs. False discovery rates were estimated in a later analysis by permuting HLA or CMV assignments 20 times. A later analysis grouped co-occurring TCRs with DBSCAN, adding TCRdist sequence similarity when clustering within HLA-allele-positive subsets. Repertoires with fewer than 30,000 or more than 120,000 public chains were left out of co-occurrence clustering, as were five repertoires with anomalous nucleotide sharing. TCRdb limited this immuneACCESS table to in-frame rearrangements with V and J called. A share of clones is missing; checked studies link under half to unresolved V genes, and the rest is unexplained. That table supplies the V and J calls and clone size; D and trimming were determined from the DNA. The table for this sample lists 190,000 or so clones; 80% of them were counted only once. The ten largest clones add up to 0.5% to 0.8% of the sample.

The V gene is TRBV2 and the J gene is TRBJ2-7, with the D gene call left open. This sequence was found in a boy between 5 and 17 years old in good health and CMV-seronegative. Sample: PBMCs. The CDR3 protein sequence reads: CASHGSYPVNEQYF. The nucleotides read TGTGCCAGTCACGGGTCCTATCCCGTGAACGAGCAGTACTTC.